A selection of T cell receptor beta chains follows, all from one sample in a study of blood T cell repertoires in COVID-19. TCRdb's copy holds only in-frame clones and misses some; the assay was immunoSEQ multiplex PCR. The data show some 170,000 clones, approximately 90% seen once. The specimen was peripheral blood. The origin of the receptors is a woman between 50 and 59 years old with acute or convalescent COVID-19. The CDR3 runs from the conserved cysteine through the conserved F or W. The D gene is left open where the match is weak. Clone sizes are given selectively: once, few, many, or a class where the clone is expanded.

TRBJ1-2	NA	TRBV7-9	NA	CASSLASGTSYYGYTF	TGTGCCAGCAGCTTAGCGTCCGGGACATCATACTATGGCTACACCTTC
TRBJ1-4	once	TRBV7-2	TRBD1	CASSSGQEGEKLFF	TGTGCCAGCAGCTCCGGACAGGAAGGTGAAAAACTGTTTTTT
TRBJ2-5	NA	TRBV19	NA	CASSALGLSEETQYF	TGTGCCAGTAGTGCTCTGGGACTTTCGGAAGAGACCCAGTACTTC
TRBJ1-2	NA	TRBV6-5	NA	CASSQRGDYGYTF	TGTGCCAGCAGCCAACGGGGTGACTATGGCTACACCTTC
TRBJ2-2	NA	TRBV5-4	NA	CASTSRGLGTGELFF	TGTGCCAGCACCTCCCGGGGGTTGGGCACCGGGGAGCTGTTTTTT
TRBJ1-2	NA	TRBV12-3/TRBV12-4	NA	CASSPDRNGYTF	TGTGCCAGCAGTCCAGACAGAAATGGCTACACCTTC
TRBJ2-7	NA	TRBV7-2	NA	CASSFWGDTYEQYF	TGTGCCAGCAGCTTCTGGGGGGATACCTACGAGCAGTACTTC
TRBJ1-1	NA	TRBV9	NA	CASSVEGGGYNTEAFF	TGTGCCAGCAGCGTAGAGGGAGGGGGTTATAACACTGAAGCTTTCTTT
TRBJ2-7	NA	TRBV7-9	NA	CAASSPGRTLEQYF	TGTGCGGCCAGCAGCCCCGGGAGAACCCTCGAGCAGTACTTC
TRBJ2-1	NA	TRBV30	TRBD2	CASGDYLSYNEQFF	TGTGCCTCGGGGGACTATCTCAGCTACAATGAGCAGTTCTTC
TRBJ1-2	NA	TRBV7-2	NA	CASSLVQGANYGYTF	TGTGCCAGCAGCTTAGTACAGGGAGCCAACTATGGCTACACCTTC
TRBJ1-2	NA	TRBV7-8	NA	CASSLAQAYYGYTF	TGTGCCAGCAGCTTAGCACAGGCTTACTATGGCTACACCTTC
TRBJ1-4	NA	TRBV18	NA	CASSPYGELNEKLFF	TGTGCCAGCTCACCATACGGAGAACTCAATGAAAAACTGTTTTTT
TRBJ2-2	NA	TRBV19	NA	CASRTPYYTGELFF	TGTGCCAGTAGAACCCCTTACTACACCGGGGAGCTGTTTTTT
TRBJ2-7	NA	TRBV12-3/TRBV12-4	NA	CASRARVESVQYF	TGTGCCAGCCGTGCCAGGGTAGAATCGGTGCAGTACTTC
TRBJ2-7	NA	TRBV12-3/TRBV12-4	NA	CASSLTSYEQYF	TGTGCCAGCAGTTTGACTAGCTACGAGCAGTACTTC
TRBJ1-2	once	TRBV7-8	TRBD1	CASSSRTGDDGYTF	TGTGCCAGCAGCTCCCGGACAGGGGACGATGGCTACACCTTC
TRBJ2-2	NA	TRBV10-3	TRBD2	CAISERGDPGELFF	TGTGCCATCAGTGAGCGGGGGGACCCCGGGGAGCTGTTTTTT
TRBJ2-5	many	TRBV11-2	NA	CASSPTLSGSGETQYF	TGTGCCAGCAGCCCAACCTTGAGCGGGTCAGGGGAGACCCAGTACTTC
TRBJ2-3	NA	TRBV5-1	NA	CASSPATSTDTQYF	TGCGCCAGCAGCCCCGCTACTAGCACAGATACGCAGTATTTT
TRBJ2-2	NA	TRBV30	TRBD2	CACQIAGGRTGELFF	TGTGCCTGCCAGATAGCGGGGGGGCGGACCGGGGAGCTGTTTTTT
TRBJ2-3	NA	TRBV19	TRBD2	CASSAGQAGVRDTQYF	TGTGCCAGTAGTGCGGGACAAGCGGGAGTGCGGGATACGCAGTATTTT
TRBJ2-2	NA	TRBV19	NA	CASSMDGVNTGELFF	TGTGCCAGTAGTATGGACGGGGTGAACACCGGGGAGCTGTTTTTT
TRBJ1-1	NA	TRBV12-3/TRBV12-4	NA	CASSIQTNTEAFF	TGTGCCAGCAGTATACAGACGAACACTGAAGCTTTCTTT
TRBJ2-7	NA	TRBV30	NA	CAWSLGGGLSYEQYF	TGTGCCTGGAGTCTGGGGGGGGGCCTCTCCTACGAGCAGTACTTC
TRBJ2-4	NA	TRBV30	TRBD2	CAWSDGLAGARSAKNIQYF	TGTGCCTGGAGCGACGGACTAGCGGGGGCCCGTAGCGCCAAAAACATTCAGTACTTC
TRBJ2-5	NA	TRBV7-9	TRBD2	CASTKGRVIEETQYF	TGTGCCAGCACCAAGGGGAGGGTGATAGAAGAGACCCAGTACTTC